The present T cell receptor beta chain was sequenced within a study of long-term antiretroviral therapy in people with HIV. For this clone: As yet, its antigen is unknown.

Run at survey level, the immunoSEQ assay was version v3.0. TCRdb keeps only in-frame clones here, not all; method: immunoSEQ multiplex PCR. The repertoire holds about 26,000 clones, with around 87% as singletons. Study observations and caveats: Older ART regimens may have been in use when blood was drawn between the mid-2000s and the late 2010s. Upon ART, diversity increased but remained lower than transplant donor controls. The clones with expansion before ART were dominant in the repertoire at all time points.

The CDR3 spans 13 residues. Per the germline V gene, CDR1 is SGHVS and CDR2 is FQNEAQ. Trimming removed 0 bases from V and 7 bases from J, with 9 bases in between. Sequencing was performed on unsorted PBMCs, taken more than 2.6 years after starting antiretroviral therapy. The chain joins TRBV7-8 to TRBJ1-1, with D tentatively TRBD1 (6 bases). The sequence derives from a man aged 40-49 years with HIV. CDR3 residues: CASSLAPDSEAFF. Written as DNA, the CDR3 is TGTGCCAGCAGCTTAGCGCCGGACAGTGAAGCTTTCTTT.